Described below is a single TCR beta chain sequence and its context. Its antigen remains unknown. Measured with immunoSEQ multiplex PCR; TCRdb has only the in-frame clones, and not every one. The data contain tens of thousands of clones, 88% of them singletons. The sample originates from a study of T cell responses to AZD1222 COVID-19 vaccine. Study conclusions and caveats: Increased Spike-specific TCR breadth and depth were observed after two AZD1222 doses. Regions 160-218 and 743-854 held dominance among vaccine-associated CD4 TCRs, which spanned spike. The sample set comprised mostly white British donors with more females, and clonal diversity was possibly underestimated.

This TCR came from an adult in good health. This sample comprised peripheral blood, obtained on day 0 of AZD1222 vaccination.

CDR3 DNA sequence: TGTGCCAGCAGCCAAGGGGCAGGGCTTTATCAAGAGACCCAGTACTTC. Its protein is CASSQGAGLYQETQYF. The V gene is TRBV3-1 (or the pseudogene TRBV3-2), the J gene TRBJ2-5; perhaps TRBD1 as D (5 bases). Germline V lookup: CDR1 LGHDT, CDR2 YNNKEL (reference sequence). The length of the CDR3 is 16 residues. Trimming left V 1 base short and J 2 bases short, with 14 bases between.